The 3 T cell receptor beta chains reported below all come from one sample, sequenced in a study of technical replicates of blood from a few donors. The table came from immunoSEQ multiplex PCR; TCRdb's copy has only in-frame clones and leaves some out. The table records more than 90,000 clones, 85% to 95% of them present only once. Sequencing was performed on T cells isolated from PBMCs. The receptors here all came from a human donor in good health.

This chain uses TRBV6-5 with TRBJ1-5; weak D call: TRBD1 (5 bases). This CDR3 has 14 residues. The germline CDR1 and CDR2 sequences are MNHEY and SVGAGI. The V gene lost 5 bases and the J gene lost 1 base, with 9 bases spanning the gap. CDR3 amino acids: CASSRQTSNQPQHF. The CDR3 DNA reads TGTGCCAGCAGTCGACAGACCAGCAATCAGCCCCAGCATTTT.

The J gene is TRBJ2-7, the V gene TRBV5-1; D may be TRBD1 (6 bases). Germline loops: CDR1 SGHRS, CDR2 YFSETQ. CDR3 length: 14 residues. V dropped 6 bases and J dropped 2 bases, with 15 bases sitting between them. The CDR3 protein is CASKPTGLTYEQYF. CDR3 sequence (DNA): TGCGCCAGCAAGCCGACAGGCCTAACCTACGAGCAGTACTTC.

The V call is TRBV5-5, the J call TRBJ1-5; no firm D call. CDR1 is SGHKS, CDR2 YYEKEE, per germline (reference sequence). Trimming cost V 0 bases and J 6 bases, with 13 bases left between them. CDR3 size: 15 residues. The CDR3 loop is CASSLVYRGTQPQHF. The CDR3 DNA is TGTGCCAGCAGCTTGGTGTATCGGGGAACTCAGCCCCAGCATTTT.